This TCR beta chain was sequenced for a study of T cells in Graves' hyperthyroidism and ophthalmopathy. Amplified regions were TCR beta CDR3 sequences from RNA transcripts. In the first-round RT-PCR of the TCR CDR3, the HTBI primer set was used. Each CDR3 protein is one row after TCRdb ran MiXCR on the multiplex PCR reads. The data contain 300,000 to 450,000 distinct CDR3 sequences, less than 15% of them singletons. Around 10 ml fresh peripheral blood yielded the PBMCs. The source of this sequence is a woman between 18 and 29 years old with Graves' hyperthyroidism. Sequencing was performed on blood.

The CDR3 reads CASSQRGGAGETQYF. Here the CDR3 DNA reads TGCGCCAGCAGCCAGAGAGGGGGGGCCGGGGAGACCCAGTACTTC. The genes are TRBV4-3 and TRBJ2-5, with D possibly being TRBD2 (7 bases). The CDR3 is made up of 15 amino acids. Germline V gives CDR1 LGHNA, CDR2 YSLEER. Trimming removed 3 bases from V and 5 bases from J, with 16 bases in between.